What follows are 17 T cell receptor beta chains derived from one specimen sequenced in a study of cytomegalovirus exposure and HLA in healthy donors. In the PCR, 60 Vbeta and 13 Jbeta primers were used. Some clones are missing from TCRdb's copy, which holds only in-frame ones; the method was immunoSEQ multiplex PCR. This sample has 140,000 to 150,000 clones, with approximately 84% found just once. Material: PBMCs. The receptor set was obtained from a woman aged 55 to 70 in good health and CMV-seropositive.

The chain links TRBV6-6 to TRBJ2-5; D remains ambiguous. The J call may be wrong; the DNA end is better matched by TRBJ2-7. From germline, CDR1 is MNHNY and CDR2 SVGAGI (reference sequence). The CDR3 has 13 residues. Here the CDR3 DNA reads TGTGCCAGCAGTTACTACTCGATCTACGAGCAGTACTTC. The encoded protein is CASSYYSIYEQYF.

The chain uses TRBV2 and TRBJ1-5, with unresolved D. Trimming stripped 6 bases from V and 2 bases from J, with 14 bases between. The germline V gene has CDR1 SNHLY and CDR2 FYNNEI. The CDR3 spans 15 residues. In DNA form, the CDR3 reads TGTGCCAGCAGCATCGAGGGTATGGGCAATCAGCCCCAGCATTTT. Residues: CASSIEGMGNQPQHF.

The chain is built from TRBV5-1 and TRBJ2-2; 10 nucleotides line up with TRBD2. Germline V CDR1 and CDR2: SGHRS, YFSETQ. This CDR3 is built from 16 residues. V was clipped by 3 bases and J by 5 bases; unmatched bases: 7. CDR3 protein: CASSSEAGGWTGELFF. In nucleotides, the CDR3 is TGCGCCAGCAGCTCCGAAGCGGGAGGGTGGACCGGGGAGCTGTTTTTT.

The chain uses TRBV30 and TRBJ2-7; maybe TRBD2 (5 bases). Germline V gene sequence: CDR1 GTSNPN, CDR2 SVGIG (reference sequence). The CDR3 length is 12 residues. V was clipped by 5 bases and J by 2 bases, with 10 bases between them. The CDR3: CAWVAPTYEQYF. The CDR3 nucleotides are TGTGCCTGGGTAGCGCCTACCTACGAGCAGTACTTC.

The J gene is TRBJ2-5, the V gene TRBV5-1, with 10 bases matching TRBD2. The DNA matches TRBJ2-7 better at its end, which makes the J call doubtful. The V gene's germline CDR1 is SGHRS and CDR2 YFSETQ. This CDR3 has 15 residues. The CDR3 spells CASSERTSGPYEQYF. CDR3 DNA sequence: TGCGCCAGCAGCGAACGGACTAGCGGCCCCTACGAGCAGTACTTC.

The rearrangement uses TRBV5-1 and TRBJ2-1; 10 nucleotides align to TRBD2. The V gene's germline CDR1 is SGHRS and CDR2 YFSETQ. Trimming cost V 4 bases and J 9 bases; bases outside gene matches: 10. There are 15 residues in the CDR3. The CDR3 reads CASSSSGTSVSEQFF. As DNA, the CDR3 is TGCGCCAGCAGCAGCTCCGGGACTAGCGTAAGTGAGCAGTTCTTC.

V usage is TRBV2 and J usage is TRBJ2-4, with 12 positions matching TRBD2. This CDR3 spans 16 amino acids. J lost 3 bases, V lost 7 bases, and 7 bases had no gene match. Germline V CDR1 and CDR2: SNHLY, FYNNEI. Written as DNA, the CDR3 is TGTGCCAGCATGGGGACTAGCGGGCGGTTCAAAAACATTCAGTACTTC. Translating gives CASMGTSGRFKNIQYF.

This clone has only a few counts. This chain connects TRBV6-6 to TRBJ1-2; 10 bases map to TRBD1. J gave up 8 bases and V 7 bases, and 10 bases lay outside the gene matches. Germline V lookup: CDR1 MNHNY, CDR2 SVGAGI (reference sequence). This CDR3 is 14 amino acids long. This chain's CDR3 is CASTETGGEEGYTF. CDR3 nucleotides: TGTGCCAGCACCGAGACAGGGGGCGAGGAAGGCTACACCTTC.

The V and J genes are TRBV29-1 and TRBJ2-1, with 16 bases matching TRBD2. The V segment lost 5 bases and the J segment 2 bases; nucleotides outside the gene matches: 9. This CDR3 contains 18 residues. Germline assignment: CDR1 SQVTM and CDR2 ANQGSEA. The CDR3 bases are TGCAGCGTTAACGCCGGGACTAGCGGGAGGGCCACCTACAATGAGCAGTTCTTC. This translates into CSVNAGTSGRATYNEQFF.

This chain links TRBV29-1 with TRBJ2-3; TRBD2 aligns across 7 bases. Germline CDR1 reads SQVTM; CDR2 reads ANQGSEA. This CDR3 has 16 residues. J was trimmed by 2 bases and V by 1 base; bases with no gene match: 9. This CDR3 reads CSVEGGPGGSTDTQYF. In nucleotides, the CDR3 is TGCAGCGTTGAAGGAGGTCCCGGGGGGTCCACAGATACGCAGTATTTT.

This clone was detected once. J is TRBJ2-7 and V is TRBV6-4, with D maybe TRBD2 (6 bases). V was cut by 11 bases and J by 2 bases, with 37 bases left in between. The CDR3 contains 20 residues. CDR1 and CDR2 (germline): MRHNA, SNTAGT. Here the CDR3 reads CAQPWWKGGWHSGVTYEQYF. The CDR3 DNA reads as TGTGCCCAACCCTGGTGGAAGGGTGGGTGGCATAGCGGAGTAACCTACGAGCAGTACTTC.

The CDR3 reads CASSFRGLDYNEQFF. The CDR3 DNA reads as TGTGCCAGCAGTTTCAGGGGACTAGACTACAATGAGCAGTTCTTC. The chain has TRBV7-2 and TRBJ2-1; 8 positions match TRBD2. After removal of 6 bases from V and 3 bases from J, the junction contained 7 bases not matched to a gene. The CDR3 has 15 residues. CDR1 SGHTA and CDR2 FQGNSA come from the germline V gene.

The J gene is TRBJ2-2, the V gene TRBV4-2; no firm D call. Germline-derived CDR1 and CDR2 are LGHNA and YNFKEQ. The CDR3 spans 15 residues. V was clipped by 1 base and J by 1 base, with 7 bases between them. As DNA, the CDR3 is TGTGCCAGCAGCCAAGTCCGAGGGAACACCGGGGAGCTGTTTTTT. The encoded protein is CASSQVRGNTGELFF.

The chain combines TRBV7-9 with TRBJ1-2, with 7 bases aligning to TRBD1. J lost 4 bases, V lost 7 bases, and 12 bases had no gene match. Germline CDR1 SEHNR, CDR2 FQNEAQ (reference sequence). The CDR3 runs 15 residues. The CDR3: CASTQQGEQRYGYTF. CDR3 bases: TGTGCCAGCACCCAGCAGGGGGAGCAACGCTATGGCTACACCTTC.

The rearrangement joins TRBV11-3 to TRBJ2-5, with D possibly TRBD1 on 6 matching bases. The germline CDR1 and CDR2 sequences are SGHNT and YENEEA. The ends were cut back, 5 bases at V and 7 bases at J, with 14 bases in the middle. The CDR3 covers 13 residues. The CDR3 coding sequence is TGTGCCAGCAGCGGGGGCCCTGGCGGGACCCAGTACTTC. It yields the protein CASSGGPGGTQYF.

The J gene is TRBJ1-3, the V gene TRBV27; D may be TRBD1 (6 bases). Germline loops: CDR1 MNHEY, CDR2 SMNVEV (reference sequence). Between the trimmed V and J ends, which lost 6 bases and 0 bases, there was a span of 18 bases. CDR3 size: 17 residues. DNA of the CDR3: TGTGCCAGCAGCCCAAGGGGGGAGGGCTACTCTGGAAACACCATATATTTT. Amino acid sequence: CASSPRGEGYSGNTIYF.

This chain links TRBV19 with TRBJ2-4; weak D call: TRBD2 (5 bases). The CDR3 is 15 amino acids. Germline CDR1 and CDR2: LNHDA and SQIVND (reference sequence). V lost 5 bases and J lost 0, with 11 bases in between. DNA for the CDR3: TGTGCCAGTAGTCGAGGAGGAGTAGCCAAAAACATTCAGTACTTC. Encoded protein: CASSRGGVAKNIQYF.